The present entry profiles one TCR beta chain with its context. This record comes from a study of blood T cell repertoires in COVID-19. Whole-study context: Whether acute or convalescent, the COVID-19 samples came from the United States, Italy and Spain. From T cells, B-cell-depleted T cells, or PBMCs came the material, which was cDNA or gDNA.

As handled by the study authors: Amplification of reference gene primers provided the estimated nucleated cell counts. Profiling relied on immunoSEQ multiplex PCR, and the TCRdb table lists in-frame clones only, not all of them. The DNA was the basis for D and trimming; V, J and clone size are from that table. Of around 60,000 clones listed, approximately 80% were seen once; the top ten hold about 4%. V was pared by 3 bases and J by 10 bases, with 12 bases between. Germline values: CDR1 MNHEY, CDR2 SMNVEV (reference sequence). The CDR3 runs to 13 residues. Sequenced: peripheral blood. The TCR comes from a woman at least 80 years old with acute or convalescent COVID-19. This rearrangement joins TRBV27 to TRBJ2-2; the D gene is possibly TRBD1 (5 bases). The CDR3 DNA reads as TGTGCCAGCAGTTTCCTAGACAGAGAGGAGCTGTTTTTT. Its protein product is CASSFLDREELFF.